The source of this T cell receptor (beta chain) is a study of cytomegalovirus exposure and HLA in healthy donors. The study, taken as a whole, reports: Researchers counted around 150 TCR beta chains as cytomegalovirus-associated.

Notes on this clone: As yet, its antigen is unknown.

Sequenced by immunoSEQ multiplex PCR; TCRdb stores in-frame clones only, minus some. The table has 90,000 to 100,000 clones, more than 75% seen once; the top ten hold around 6%. The V gene lost 2 bases and the J gene lost 5 bases, with 13 bases spanning the gap. Germline V lookup: CDR1 KGHSH, CDR2 LQKENI. The CDR3 extends over 15 amino acids. The chain is built from TRBV18 and TRBJ1-5; D unresolved. Sequencing was done on a sample of PBMCs. The clonotype originates from a man aged 18 to 29 in good health and CMV-seropositive. The chain's CDR3 is CASSPFSRLDQPQHF. CDR3 coding DNA: TGTGCCAGCTCACCATTTTCGCGCCTTGATCAGCCCCAGCATTTT.